This passage covers 18 T cell receptor beta chains from one sample sequenced in a study of blood T cell repertoires in COVID-19. TCRdb keeps only in-frame clones here, not all; method: immunoSEQ multiplex PCR. Of around 180,000 clones detected, around 74% appear once; the ten largest clones hold 2.5% to 3%. Sequenced input: peripheral blood. The receptors originated from a woman aged 80 or over with acute or convalescent COVID-19.

The J gene is TRBJ2-7, the V gene TRBV4-1; 12 bases match TRBD2. CDR1 is MGHRA and CDR2 is YSYEKL in the germline V gene. CDR3 length: 17 residues. The V gene end was trimmed by 0 bases and the J gene end by 3 bases; junction bases not matched to a gene: 6. CDR3: CASSQDWTSGNVYEQYF. CDR3 sequence (DNA): TGCGCCAGCAGCCAAGACTGGACTAGCGGGAACGTCTACGAGCAGTACTTC.

This clone was recorded at least ten times. This rearrangement joins TRBV10-2 to TRBJ2-1; tentative D call: TRBD1 (5 bases). Germline V gives CDR1 WSHSY, CDR2 SAAADI. Trimming removed 5 bases at V and 4 bases at J, with 9 bases between. CDR3 length: 13 residues. In DNA, the CDR3 is TGCGCCAGCAGTCCCGCAGGGTACAATGAGCAGTTCTTC. This encodes CASSPAGYNEQFF.

This clone has just a few counts. The V and J genes are TRBV6-1 and TRBJ1-5; possibly TRBD1 for D (5 bases). This CDR3 has 15 amino acids. Germline CDR1 MNHNS, CDR2 SASEGT. V lost 1 base, J lost 4 bases, and 11 bases lay in between. The CDR3 reads CASSEVGGSNQPQHF. The DNA of the CDR3 is TGTGCCAGCAGTGAAGTCGGGGGAAGTAATCAGCCCCAGCATTTT.

The chain combines TRBV6-5 with TRBJ1-2; D remains unclear. The CDR3 spans 15 residues. The V end was cut by 5 bases, the J end by 4 bases, with 17 bases between. CDR1 MNHEY and CDR2 SVGAGI come from the germline V gene. CDR3 sequence reads: CASSPLVGSPYGYTF. The DNA for the CDR3 is TGTGCCAGCAGTCCCCTGGTTGGGAGTCCCTATGGCTACACCTTC.

This clone has a single count. The chain combines TRBV15 with TRBJ1-1; 7 nucleotides match TRBD1. Per the germline V gene, CDR1 is LNHNV and CDR2 is YYDKDF (reference sequence). Trimming cost V 4 bases and J 6 bases; bases outside gene matches: 14. This CDR3 spans 16 amino acids. The CDR3 here is CATSITAGQILPEAFF. The CDR3 nucleotides read TGTGCCACCAGCATAACCGCGGGACAGATCCTCCCTGAAGCTTTCTTT.

V is TRBV5-6 and J is TRBJ2-2; 9 bases map to TRBD2. The CDR3 sequence is 16 residues long. The germline V gene encodes CDR1 SGHDT and CDR2 YYEEEE. Germline trimming cut 7 bases from V and 3 bases from J; bases unmatched to any gene: 10. The CDR3 is CASDRGRAVDTGELFF. CDR3 sequence (DNA): TGTGCCAGCGACCGCGGGAGGGCCGTAGACACCGGGGAGCTGTTTTTT.

The chain is built from TRBV4-3 and TRBJ2-5, with 15 positions matching TRBD2. The ends lost 4 bases at V and 5 bases at J; junction bases unmatched: 8. This CDR3 spans 17 amino acids. Germline CDR1 LGHNA, CDR2 YSLEER. CDR3 sequence: CASSLGTSGRYAETQYF. The CDR3 DNA reads as TGCGCCAGCAGCCTAGGGACTAGCGGGAGGTATGCTGAGACCCAGTACTTC.

This clone has a handful of counts. The DNA for the CDR3 is TGTGCCAGCAGAAGACAGGGGGCGAGGGCAACTAATGAAAAACTGTTTTTT. It translates to CASRRQGARATNEKLFF. The gene calls are TRBV28 and TRBJ1-4; 10 bases map to TRBD1. The ends lost 6 bases at V and 0 bases at J; junction bases unmatched: 7. The germline CDR1 and CDR2 sequences are MDHEN and SYDVKM. The CDR3 covers 17 residues.

A few counts support this clone. The rearrangement uses TRBV3-1 (or the pseudogene TRBV3-2) and TRBJ2-7, with a weak D call TRBD2 (5 bases). V lost 1 base and J 0 bases, leaving 10 bases between the germline ends. The CDR3 is 15 amino acids. Germline V lookup: CDR1 LGHDT, CDR2 YNNKEL (reference sequence). The CDR3 here is CASSQGLDFSYEQYF. CDR3 DNA sequence: TGTGCCAGCAGCCAAGGTCTGGACTTCTCCTACGAGCAGTACTTC.

The chain combines TRBV7-3 with TRBJ2-1; 10 bases are a match to TRBD2. Per germline, CDR1 SGHTA and CDR2 FQGTGA. CDR3 length: 16 residues. With V trimmed by 2 bases and J by 10 bases, 11 bases remained unmatched. This chain's CDR3 is CASSLRTSGTPREQFF. DNA of the CDR3: TGTGCCAGCAGCTTACGGACTAGCGGAACCCCTAGGGAGCAGTTCTTC.

The rearrangement uses TRBV9 and TRBJ1-3; weak D call: TRBD1 (5 bases). This CDR3 contains 15 residues. Germline CDR1 and CDR2: SGDLS and YYNGEE. V lost 0 bases and J lost 4, with 11 bases in between. CDR3 DNA: TGTGCCAGCAGCGTAGATGTGGGGCCGGGAAACACCATATATTTT. It yields the protein CASSVDVGPGNTIYF.

This clone turned up a few times. This chain links TRBV5-1 with TRBJ2-7, with 9 bases matching TRBD1. CDR3 size: 15 residues. Germline values: CDR1 SGHRS, CDR2 YFSETQ. The V gene end was trimmed by 0 bases and the J gene end by 1 base; junction bases not matched to a gene: 2. Here the CDR3 DNA reads TGCGCCAGCAGCTTGGACAGGGGGCTTTCCTACGAGCAGTACTTC. This translates into CASSLDRGLSYEQYF.

DNA for the CDR3: TGTGCCAGCAGTCATTACCCGGGACAGGGCTTTAATGAGCAGTTCTTC. Its protein product is CASSHYPGQGFNEQFF. This rearrangement joins TRBV27 to TRBJ2-1, with 9 bases aligning to TRBD1. This CDR3 contains 16 residues. Losses at the gene ends were 5 bases for V and 7 bases for J; bases not matched to a gene: 12. Germline V gene lookup returns CDR1 MNHEY and CDR2 SMNVEV (reference sequence).

The rearrangement joins TRBV12-3 or TRBV12-4 to TRBJ1-3, with D unclear. Trimming shortened V by 3 bases and J by 5 bases, and 5 bases separated the two germline ends. The CDR3 has 12 residues. This chain's CDR3 is CASSLARNTIYF. The CDR3 DNA follows: TGTGCCAGCAGTTTGGCCAGAAACACCATATATTTT.

The chain combines TRBV2 with TRBJ2-1, with a possible D match to TRBD1 (5 bases). This CDR3 is built from 13 residues. CDR1 is SNHLY, CDR2 FYNNEI, per germline. V was pared by 2 bases and J by 3 bases, with 5 bases between. CDR3 sequence (DNA): TGTGCCAGCAGTGAACAGGGCTACAATGAGCAGTTCTTC. This codes for CASSEQGYNEQFF.

V and J are TRBV29-1 and TRBJ2-5; TRBD2 agrees at 9 bases. CDR1 and CDR2 (germline): SQVTM, ANQGSEA. The CDR3 covers 14 residues. The V and J ends lost 8 bases and 4 bases, in that order; junction bases with no gene match: 11. For the CDR3, the DNA is TGCAGCTCCCGCCGGGTAGCGGGAGCAGAGACCCAGTACTTC. This codes for CSSRRVAGAETQYF.

The CDR3 here is CASSYGRDSPLHF. CDR3 sequence (DNA): TGTGCCAGCAGTTACGGGAGGGATTCACCCCTCCACTTT. The V gene is TRBV6-5, the J gene TRBJ1-6; D gene ambiguous. The CDR3 sequence is 13 residues long. The V end was cut by 2 bases, the J end by 8 bases, with 7 bases between. CDR1 and CDR2 (germline): MNHEY, SVGAGI.

This clone showed up just a few times. This sequence joins TRBV5-6 and TRBJ2-1; TRBD1 might be the D (6 bases). V shed 4 bases and J shed 8 bases, with 13 bases lying between them. CDR3 length equals 13 residues. Germline values: CDR1 SGHDT, CDR2 YYEEEE. The CDR3 DNA reads as TGTGCCAGCAGCGAGAACAGGGTGGATGAGCAGTTCTTC. Protein product: CASSENRVDEQFF.